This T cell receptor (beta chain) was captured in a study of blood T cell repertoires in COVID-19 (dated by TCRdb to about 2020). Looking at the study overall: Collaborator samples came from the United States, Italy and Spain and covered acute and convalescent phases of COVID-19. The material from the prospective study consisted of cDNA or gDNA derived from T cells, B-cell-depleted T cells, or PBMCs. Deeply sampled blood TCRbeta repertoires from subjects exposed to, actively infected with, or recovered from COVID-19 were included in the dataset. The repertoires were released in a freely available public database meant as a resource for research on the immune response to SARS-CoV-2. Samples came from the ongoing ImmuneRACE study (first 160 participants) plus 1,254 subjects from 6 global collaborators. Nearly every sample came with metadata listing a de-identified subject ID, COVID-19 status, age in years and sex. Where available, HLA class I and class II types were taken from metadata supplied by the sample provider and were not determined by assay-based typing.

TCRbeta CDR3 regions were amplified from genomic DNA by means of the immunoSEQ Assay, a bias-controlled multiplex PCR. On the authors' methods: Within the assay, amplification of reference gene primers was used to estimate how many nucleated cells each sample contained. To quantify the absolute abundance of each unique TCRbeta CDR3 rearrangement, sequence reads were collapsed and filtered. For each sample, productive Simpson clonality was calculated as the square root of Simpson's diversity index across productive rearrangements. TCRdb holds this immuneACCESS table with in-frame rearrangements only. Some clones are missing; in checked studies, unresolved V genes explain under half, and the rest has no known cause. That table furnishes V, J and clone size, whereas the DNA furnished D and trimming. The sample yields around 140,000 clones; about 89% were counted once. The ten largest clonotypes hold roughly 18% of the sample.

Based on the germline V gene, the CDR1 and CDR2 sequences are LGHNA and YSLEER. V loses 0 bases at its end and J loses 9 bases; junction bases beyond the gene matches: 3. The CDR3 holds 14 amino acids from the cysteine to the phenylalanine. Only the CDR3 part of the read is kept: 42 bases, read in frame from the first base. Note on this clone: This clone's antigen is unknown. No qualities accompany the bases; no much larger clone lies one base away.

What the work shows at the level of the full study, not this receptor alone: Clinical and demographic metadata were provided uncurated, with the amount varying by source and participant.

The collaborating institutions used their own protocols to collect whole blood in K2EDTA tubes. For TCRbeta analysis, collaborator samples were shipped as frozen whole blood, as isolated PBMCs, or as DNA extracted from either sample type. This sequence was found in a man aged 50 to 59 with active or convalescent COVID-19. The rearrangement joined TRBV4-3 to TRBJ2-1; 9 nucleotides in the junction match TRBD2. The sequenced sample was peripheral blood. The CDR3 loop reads CASSQDPAGGEQFF. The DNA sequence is TGCGCCAGCAGCCAAGATCCAGCGGGGGGTGAGCAGTTCTTC.